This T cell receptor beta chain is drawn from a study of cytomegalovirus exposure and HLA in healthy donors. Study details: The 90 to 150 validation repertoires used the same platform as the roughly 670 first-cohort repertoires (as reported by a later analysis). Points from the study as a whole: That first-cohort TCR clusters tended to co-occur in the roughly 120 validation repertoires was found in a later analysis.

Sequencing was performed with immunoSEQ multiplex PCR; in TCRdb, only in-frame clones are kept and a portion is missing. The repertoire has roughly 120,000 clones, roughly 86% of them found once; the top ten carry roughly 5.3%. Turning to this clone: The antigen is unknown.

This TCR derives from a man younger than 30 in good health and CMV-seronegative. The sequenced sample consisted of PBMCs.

The chain's CDR3 is CASSKTGDGAFF. CDR3 DNA sequence: TGTGCCAGCAGTAAGACGGGAGATGGAGCTTTCTTT. The chain has TRBV25-1 and TRBJ1-1; D remains ambiguous. This CDR3 has 12 amino acids. Germline V gives CDR1 MGHDK, CDR2 SYGVNS. Trimming took 5 bases from V and 10 from J, leaving 14 bases between them.